Given below is one TCR beta chain in context. No antigen is known for it. From germline, CDR1 is LNHDA and CDR2 SQIVND (reference sequence). Between the trimmed V and J ends, which lost 9 bases and 6 bases, there was a span of 17 bases. The CDR3 sequence is 13 residues long. In the PCR, 60 Vbeta and 13 Jbeta primers were used. How the authors handled the data: An analysis performed later counted roughly 79 million unique TCR beta chains (roughly 11 million of them shared). Assay used: immunoSEQ multiplex PCR; TCRdb lists only in-frame clones, some missing. The D gene and trimming were derived from the DNA, and the V and J assignments and clone size from that table. The sample comprises roughly 70,000 clones, almost 85% of which are singletons, and roughly 2% rests with the top ten. These data originate in a study of cytomegalovirus exposure and HLA in healthy donors. Study conclusions and caveats: Rare TCR sequences dominated, though some public TCRs recurred in many donors. In a later analysis, parvovirus B19, influenza, CMV and Epstein-Barr virus appeared linked to several top co-occurrence clusters. Among TCR beta chains, those listed as cytomegalovirus-associated numbered some 160.

The receptor was derived from a man between 18 and 35 years old in good health and CMV-seronegative. V is TRBV19 and J is TRBJ1-2; weak D call: TRBD1 (5 bases). Sequencing was performed on PBMCs. CDR3 region: CASVLRGSHGYTF. CDR3 sequence (DNA): TGTGCCAGCGTTCTTAGGGGAAGCCATGGCTACACCTTC.